The 28 T cell receptor beta chains given below trace back to one sample, sequenced in a study of cytomegalovirus exposure and HLA in healthy donors. The PCR had 60 Vbeta and 13 Jbeta primers. Using immunoSEQ multiplex PCR, the repertoire was profiled, and TCRdb retains in-frame clones only, with some absent. The sample records approximately 150,000 clones, over 65% being singletons. Sequenced: PBMCs. These receptors were collected from a woman in her 30s in good health and CMV-seropositive.

The rearrangement joins TRBV2 to TRBJ2-2, with D unresolved. The CDR3 has 16 amino acids. The V gene's germline CDR1 is SNHLY and CDR2 FYNNEI. Trimming left V 3 bases short and J 2 bases short, with 13 bases between. The CDR3 reads CASSDKSVSNTGELFF. The CDR3 region has the DNA TGTGCCAGCAGTGATAAGTCAGTCTCCAACACCGGGGAGCTGTTTTTT.

This clone showed up just once. The rearrangement links TRBV5-1 to TRBJ2-2; D is ambiguous. Trimming took 2 bases from V and 0 from J, leaving 5 bases between them. CDR3 length equals 14 residues. The germline V gene encodes CDR1 SGHRS and CDR2 YFSETQ. The CDR3, as DNA: TGCGCCAGCAGCTTAGGAGCGAACACCGGGGAGCTGTTTTTT. This codes for CASSLGANTGELFF.

The chain links TRBV11-3 to TRBJ2-7; 10 bases align to TRBD2. CDR1 is SGHNT, CDR2 YENEEA, per germline. The CDR3 contains 14 residues. V was pared by 7 bases and J by 3 bases, with 6 bases of the junction left unmatched. CDR3 residues: CASMTSGPFYEQYF. DNA for the CDR3: TGTGCCAGCATGACTAGCGGGCCCTTCTACGAGCAGTACTTC.

This clone has only a few counts. The chain couples TRBV5-6 to TRBJ1-2; D is uncertain. The CDR3 extends over 13 amino acids. In germline, CDR1 is SGHDT, CDR2 YYEEEE. V lost 4 bases, J lost 0 bases, and 7 bases lay in between. The CDR3 DNA reads TGTGCCAGCAGCCCGGACTCTAACTATGGCTACACCTTC. Translation gives CASSPDSNYGYTF. The full variable domain, in which reference TRBV5-6 and TRBJ1-2 provide the parts outside the CDR3, is DAGVTQSPTHLIKTRGQQVTLRCSPKSGHDTVSWYQQALGQGPQFIFQYYEEEERQRGNFPDRFSGHQFPNYSSELNVNALLLGDSALYLCASSPDSNYGYTFGSGTRLTVV.

V gene TRBV4-2 combines with J gene TRBJ2-1, with 11 bases fitting TRBD2. Germline CDR1 LGHNA, CDR2 YNFKEQ. Trimming at V came to 4 bases and at J to 6 bases, leaving 8 bases not matched to a gene. The CDR3 sequence is 16 residues long. The CDR3 coding sequence is TGTGCCAGCAGCCGGACAATTAGCGGGAGGGGCAATGAGCAGTTCTTC. Translation gives CASSRTISGRGNEQFF.

This clone turned up a few times. Written as DNA, the CDR3 is TGCGCCAGCAGCCAAGAGGGGGGGGGCCACGAGCAGTACTTC. Translated: CASSQEGGGHEQYF. The gene calls are TRBV4-3 and TRBJ2-7, with D possibly matching TRBD2 (7 bases). The CDR3 has 14 residues. V was shortened by 0 bases and J by 5 bases, with 11 bases between the two germline ends. CDR1 is LGHNA, CDR2 YSLEER, per germline.

This chain joins TRBV6-1 and TRBJ2-5, with 9 bases identical to TRBD1. The J call is uncertain, as TRBJ2-7 better fits the DNA end. CDR3 length equals 13 residues. Germline V gene data show CDR1 as MNHNS and CDR2 as SASEGT. The CDR3 loop is CASLPGQGYEQYF. CDR3 in DNA: TGTGCCAGCCTACCGGGACAGGGTTACGAGCAGTACTTC.

There are a few counts of this clone. The V call is TRBV19, the J call TRBJ2-5; TRBD2 matches at 11 bases. J gave up 4 bases and V 2 bases, and 3 bases lay outside the gene matches. The CDR3 runs to 15 residues. The V gene's germline CDR1 is LNHDA and CDR2 SQIVND (reference sequence). CDR3 nucleotides: TGTGCCAGTAGTATACTAGCGGGAGGATCAGAGACCCAGTACTTC. This gives the protein CASSILAGGSETQYF.

The chain carries TRBV10-1 and TRBJ2-4, with 10 bases aligning to TRBD1. CDR3 length: 15 amino acids. The J segment lost 6 bases and the V segment lost 2 bases, leaving 4 bases of the junction unmatched. Germline values: CDR1 WNHNN, CDR2 SYGVQD (reference sequence). In nucleotides, the CDR3 is TGCGCCAGCAGTGAGGAGACAGGGGGCACAAACATTCAGTACTTC. The encoded protein is CASSEETGGTNIQYF.

J is TRBJ1-1 and V is TRBV13, with 7 bases fitting TRBD1. Germline-derived CDR1 and CDR2 are PRHDT and FYEKMQ (reference sequence). The CDR3 length is 18 residues. V was pared by 5 bases and J by 1 base, with 16 bases of the junction left unmatched. The CDR3, as DNA: TGTGCCAGCAGCCCCCTAGGGACAGACCTACTGGGGAACACTGAAGCTTTCTTT. Protein: CASSPLGTDLLGNTEAFF.

For the CDR3, the DNA is TGTGCCAGTAGTATGCGCAGGGAAGCTTTCTTT. It is translated as CASSMRREAFF. This chain connects TRBV19 to TRBJ1-1; no clear D gene. The length of the CDR3 is 11 residues. With 3 bases removed from V and 8 bases from J, the gap between germline ends came to 7 bases. Germline V gene lookup returns CDR1 LNHDA and CDR2 SQIVND (reference sequence).

The chain recombines TRBV10-3 with TRBJ2-7; TRBD2 is a possible D gene (5 bases). V lost 5 bases and J 3 bases, leaving 17 bases between the germline ends. Germline lookup yields CDR1 ENHRY and CDR2 SYGVKD. The CDR3 covers 15 residues. The CDR3 loop reads CAISPKAVLNYEQYF. As DNA, the CDR3 is TGTGCCATCAGTCCGAAAGCGGTCTTGAACTACGAGCAGTACTTC.

This clone has a single count. The chain carries TRBV5-1 and TRBJ2-7, with 7 positions matching TRBD2. The CDR3 runs 16 residues. V trimming: 6 bases; J trimming: 6 bases; junction bases outside the gene matches: 18. The germline V gene encodes CDR1 SGHRS and CDR2 YFSETQ. This CDR3 reads CASKKGREPMPPEQYF. The CDR3 DNA follows: TGCGCCAGCAAAAAAGGGCGGGAGCCGATGCCCCCCGAGCAGTACTTC.

This chain connects TRBV30 to TRBJ1-2; D may be TRBD1 (5 bases). CDR1 is GTSNPN, CDR2 SVGIG, per germline (reference sequence). This CDR3 has 11 residues. As DNA, the CDR3 is TGTTCTAGCCGGGACGGGAGAAGCTACACCTTC. Protein sequence: CSSRDGRSYTF.

This chain joins TRBV5-5 and TRBJ1-5; no reliable D call. The CDR3 is 14 residues long. The germline V and J ends were trimmed by 3 bases and 2 bases, with 9 bases remaining between them. In germline, CDR1 is SGHKS, CDR2 YYEKEE (reference sequence). The CDR3: CASSSSVGNQPQHF. The CDR3 DNA reads as TGTGCCAGCAGCTCATCGGTGGGCAATCAGCCCCAGCATTTT.

The chain combines TRBV9 with TRBJ2-7, with 7 bases aligning to TRBD1. Per the germline V gene, CDR1 is SGDLS and CDR2 is YYNGEE. V lost 0 bases to trimming and J lost 3 bases; unmatched junction nucleotides: 3. This CDR3 spans 14 amino acids. CDR3 sequence reads: CASSVGAGGYEQYF. CDR3 coding DNA: TGTGCCAGCAGCGTAGGGGCAGGGGGCTACGAGCAGTACTTC.

A remark on this clone: At one end the junction does not follow the germline gene, possibly because of a read error. The chain uses TRBV7-9 and TRBJ1-5, with TRBD1 identical over 9 bases. CDR3 length equals 15 residues. The V gene's germline CDR1 is SEHNR and CDR2 FQNEAQ (reference sequence). The DNA for the CDR3 is TGTTCCAGCAGCTTAGGGACAGGGAGAAATCAGCCCCAGCATTTT. Amino acid sequence: CSSSLGTGRNQPQHF.

The V gene is TRBV29-1, the J gene TRBJ2-2; D is uncertain. Germline assignment: CDR1 SQVTM and CDR2 ANQGSEA. The CDR3 covers 13 residues. Trimming took 2 bases from V and 5 from J, leaving 9 bases between them. DNA of the CDR3: TGCAGCGTTGAAAAACAGAAGACCGGGGAGCTGTTTTTT. Translation: CSVEKQKTGELFF.

The chain is built from TRBV27 and TRBJ1-1; 8 nucleotides match TRBD1. From germline, CDR1 is MNHEY and CDR2 SMNVEV (reference sequence). J was trimmed by 2 bases and V by 10 bases; bases with no gene match: 9. The CDR3 length is 14 residues. In DNA form, the CDR3 reads TGTGCCACTTACCCTGACAGGGGTAACACTGAAGCTTTCTTT. Protein product: CATYPDRGNTEAFF.

The chain links TRBV6-5 to TRBJ2-5, with 9 bases fitting TRBD1. Germline V gene data show CDR1 as MNHEY and CDR2 as SVGAGI. The CDR3 is 12 amino acids. Unmatched junction bases numbered 1, after V lost 8 bases and J lost 3 bases. The CDR3 here is CASWTGEETQYF. The CDR3 nucleotides are TGTGCCAGCTGGACAGGGGAAGAGACCCAGTACTTC.

CDR3 amino acids: CASSRPGLELDEQYF. As DNA, the CDR3 is TGTGCCAGCAGCCGACCTGGACTAGAATTGGACGAGCAGTACTTC. V and J are TRBV7-2 and TRBJ2-7, with 7 nucleotides matching TRBD2. J was trimmed by 5 bases and V by 5 bases; bases with no gene match: 12. The CDR3 loop spans 15 amino acids. Per germline, CDR1 SGHTA and CDR2 FQGNSA.

The chain recombines TRBV6-1 with TRBJ2-5; 10 nucleotides match TRBD1. This CDR3 is built from 15 residues. V shed 5 bases, J shed 2 bases, and the junction held 5 bases outside the gene matches. Germline V gene data show CDR1 as MNHNS and CDR2 as SASEGT. The CDR3 DNA is TGTGCCAGCAGTTCGGGACAGGGGAGTCAAGAGACCCAGTACTTC. This translates into CASSSGQGSQETQYF.

This chain connects TRBV4-3 to TRBJ2-1; the match to TRBD2 covers 8 bases. Germline CDR1 reads LGHNA; CDR2 reads YSLEER. The CDR3 consists of 13 residues. In DNA, the CDR3 is TGCGGGTGTGCGCGGGAGGTCTACAATGAGCAGTTCTTC. Translation: CGCAREVYNEQFF.

The rearrangement uses TRBV29-1 and TRBJ2-7; 7 bases fit TRBD2. The trim removed 4 bases at V and 5 bases at J, leaving 8 bases unmatched. This CDR3 spans 13 amino acids. CDR1 and CDR2 (germline): SQVTM, ANQGSEA. The CDR3 nucleotides are TGCAGCGTTGCGTGGACTAGAAGTGACGAGCAGTACTTC. Translating it yields CSVAWTRSDEQYF.

This clone has just one count. The chain links TRBV25-1 to TRBJ2-3, with D perhaps TRBD2 (5 bases). From germline, CDR1 is MGHDK and CDR2 SYGVNS. Trimming took 1 base from V and 1 from J, leaving 12 bases between them. The CDR3 loop spans 16 amino acids. DNA of the CDR3: TGTGCCAGCAGTGAATCCAGCGGATGGGGCACAGATACGCAGTATTTT. It codes for CASSESSGWGTDTQYF.

The chain carries TRBV11-2 and TRBJ2-7, with D possibly matching TRBD1 (6 bases). This CDR3 region has 12 residues. Trimming cost V 1 base and J 6 bases, with 7 bases left between them. In germline, CDR1 is SGHAT, CDR2 FQNNGV. The CDR3: CASSLGTAEQYF. The CDR3 DNA reads as TGTGCCAGCAGCTTAGGGACAGCCGAGCAGTACTTC.

The V call is TRBV19, the J call TRBJ1-2, with TRBD1 matching over 7 bases. V shed 7 bases and J 0 bases; nucleotides not matched to a gene: 5. This CDR3 contains 14 residues. Germline CDR1 is LNHDA and CDR2 is SQIVND (reference sequence). DNA of the CDR3: TGTGCCAGTAAGGGACAGATGGCTAACTATGGCTACACCTTC. Its protein product is CASKGQMANYGYTF.

The V and J genes are TRBV7-3 and TRBJ2-7; D is ambiguous. CDR3 length equals 13 residues. Looked up from germline, CDR1 is SGHTA and CDR2 is FQGTGA. Trimming removed 4 bases from V and 5 bases from J, with 12 bases in between. The chain's CDR3 is CASSSGFFDEQYF. CDR3 DNA sequence: TGTGCCAGCAGCTCAGGATTTTTTGACGAGCAGTACTTC.